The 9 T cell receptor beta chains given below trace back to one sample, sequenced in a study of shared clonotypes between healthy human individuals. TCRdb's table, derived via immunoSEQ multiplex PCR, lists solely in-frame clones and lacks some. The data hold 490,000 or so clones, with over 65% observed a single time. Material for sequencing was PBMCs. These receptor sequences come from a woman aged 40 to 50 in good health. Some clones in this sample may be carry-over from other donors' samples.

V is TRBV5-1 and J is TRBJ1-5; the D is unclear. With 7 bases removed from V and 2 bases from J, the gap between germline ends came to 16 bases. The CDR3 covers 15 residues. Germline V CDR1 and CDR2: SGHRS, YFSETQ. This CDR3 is CASQVGPGGNQPQHF. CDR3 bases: TGCGCCAGCCAGGTAGGACCCGGCGGCAATCAGCCCCAGCATTTT.

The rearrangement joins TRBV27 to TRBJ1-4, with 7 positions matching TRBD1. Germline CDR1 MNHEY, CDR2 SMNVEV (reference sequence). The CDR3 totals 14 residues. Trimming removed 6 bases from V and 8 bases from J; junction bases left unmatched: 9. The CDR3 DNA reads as TGTGCCAGCAGCCGACAGGGATCGCGGGAAAAACTGTTTTTT. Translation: CASSRQGSREKLFF.

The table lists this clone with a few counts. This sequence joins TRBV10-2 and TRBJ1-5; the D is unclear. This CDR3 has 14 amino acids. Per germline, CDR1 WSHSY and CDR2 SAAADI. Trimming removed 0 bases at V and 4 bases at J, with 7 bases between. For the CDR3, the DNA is TGCGCCAGCAGTGAGTCGAGGCGGAATCAGCCCCAGCATTTT. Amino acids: CASSESRRNQPQHF.

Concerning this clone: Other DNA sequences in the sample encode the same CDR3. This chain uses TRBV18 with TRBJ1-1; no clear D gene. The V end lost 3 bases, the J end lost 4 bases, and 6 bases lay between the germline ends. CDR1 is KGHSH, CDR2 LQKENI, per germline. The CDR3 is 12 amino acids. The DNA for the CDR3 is TGTGCCAGCTCACCGGGGAGCACTGAAGCTTTCTTT. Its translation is CASSPGSTEAFF.

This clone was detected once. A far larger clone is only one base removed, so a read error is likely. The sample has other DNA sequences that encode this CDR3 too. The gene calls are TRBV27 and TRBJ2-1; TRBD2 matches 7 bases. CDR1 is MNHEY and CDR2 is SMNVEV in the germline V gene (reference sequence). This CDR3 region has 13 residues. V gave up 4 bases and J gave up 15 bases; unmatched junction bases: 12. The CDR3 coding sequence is TGTGCCAGCAGTTCCCAAGGCGGGAGTCAGTGGTTCTTC. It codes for CASSSQGGSQWFF.

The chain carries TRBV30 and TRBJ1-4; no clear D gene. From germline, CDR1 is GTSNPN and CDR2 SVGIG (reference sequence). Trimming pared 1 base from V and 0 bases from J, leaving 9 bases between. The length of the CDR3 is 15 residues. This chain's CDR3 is CAWSDRAATNEKLFF. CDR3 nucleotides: TGTGCCTGGAGTGACCGGGCCGCAACTAATGAAAAACTGTTTTTT.

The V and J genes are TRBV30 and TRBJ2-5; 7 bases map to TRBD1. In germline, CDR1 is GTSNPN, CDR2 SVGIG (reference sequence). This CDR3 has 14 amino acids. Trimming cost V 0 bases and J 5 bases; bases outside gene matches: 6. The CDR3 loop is CAWSVQGVWETQYF. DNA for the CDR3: TGTGCCTGGAGTGTCCAGGGGGTTTGGGAGACCCAGTACTTC.

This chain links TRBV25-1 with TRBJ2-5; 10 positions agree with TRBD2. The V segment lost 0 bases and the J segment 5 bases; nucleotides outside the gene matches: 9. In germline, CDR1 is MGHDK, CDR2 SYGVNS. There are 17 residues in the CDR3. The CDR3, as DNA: TGTGCCAGCAGTGAATATTCCGGACTAGCGGCTCGGGAGACCCAGTACTTC. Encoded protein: CASSEYSGLAARETQYF.

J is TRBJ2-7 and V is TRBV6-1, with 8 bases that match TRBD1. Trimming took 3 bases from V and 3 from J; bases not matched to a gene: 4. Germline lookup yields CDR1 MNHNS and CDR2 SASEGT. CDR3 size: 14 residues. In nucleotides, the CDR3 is TGTGCCAGCAGTGACGGGGACAGGTTCTACGAGCAGTACTTC. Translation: CASSDGDRFYEQYF.